This T cell receptor beta chain was recovered during a study of blood T cell repertoires in COVID-19. For the study at large: Sources were T cells, B-cell-depleted T cells, or PBMCs; the material itself was cDNA or gDNA.

Two negative PCRs, clearance, or symptom resolution characterized the recovered Cohort 3 donors. Germline assignment: CDR1 MNHEY and CDR2 SVGEGT. Unmatched junction bases numbered 18, after V lost 5 bases and J lost 4 bases. This CDR3 contains 20 residues. Per the authors' pipeline: Using reference gene primer amplification, nucleated cell counts were estimated. The protocol was immunoSEQ multiplex PCR, while the TCRdb copy is restricted to in-frame clones and leaves out a portion. V, J and clone size reflect that table, while D and trimming were determined from the DNA. Altogether some 160,000 clones are present, 80% to 85% being singletons, with the ten largest covering about 8%.

The clonotype was recovered from a woman in her forties or fifties who had recovered from COVID-19. The sample taken for sequencing was PBMCs or T cells enriched from blood (not recorded which). The chain carries TRBV6-2 or TRBV6-3 and TRBJ2-3; 13 positions match TRBD2. The CDR3 DNA reads as TGTGCCAGCAGTAAACTACCCGGGACTAGCGGGGCCGGAGACCCAGATACGCAGTATTTT. As protein: CASSKLPGTSGAGDPDTQYF.